This TCR beta chain was identified in a study of T cell responses to AZD1222 COVID-19 vaccine. Study outcomes and limitations: Donors in the cohort were predominantly white British and more often female, and clonal diversity was possibly underestimated. CD4 TCRs linked to vaccination spanned spike, dominating at 160-218 and 743-854. The study sampled repertoires only after the peak T cell response.

Comment on this clone: Antigen unknown.

Produced via immunoSEQ multiplex PCR; TCRdb's table is partial and in-frame only. The repertoire consists of some 120,000 clones, with about nine tenths occurring once and the leading ten covering about 1.1%. This receptor was obtained from an adult in good health. The sequencing used peripheral blood, collected on day 0 of AZD1222 vaccination.

In DNA, the CDR3 is TGTGCCATCAGGGGGACTCTTGGTCAGCCCCAGCATTTT. Residues: CAIRGTLGQPQHF. The chain recombines TRBV10-3 with TRBJ1-5, with a tentative D call TRBD1 (5 bases). Germline CDR1 reads ENHRY; CDR2 reads SYGVKD. The CDR3 runs 13 residues. Trimming pared 6 bases from V and 6 bases from J, leaving 12 bases between.